This record looks at one TCR beta chain sequence and its context. No antigen is known for it. This record comes from a study of OX40 agonist ivuxolimab in advanced cancers. Study summary: While on treatment, patients had intravenous ivuxolimab at 0.01 to 10 mg/kg every 2 weeks. General observations from the study: Clonal expansion was seen in CD4+ and CD8+ blood T cells by week 6 at 0.1 to 3.0 mg/kg. Low normalized T-cell clonal expansion also characterized some of the nonresponders. Expanded clones belonging to CD8+ T cells outnumbered, on average, those of CD4+.

The V gene's germline CDR1 is MDHEN and CDR2 SYDVKM. This CDR3 is built from 14 residues. With V trimmed by 4 bases and J by 13 bases, 15 bases remained unmatched. The protocol was immunoSEQ multiplex PCR, while the TCRdb copy is restricted to in-frame clones and leaves out a portion. The sample carries fewer than 45,000 clones, 90% recorded once. This chain links TRBV28 with TRBJ1-1; 7 bases are a match to TRBD1. The TCR sequence derives from an adult with an advanced solid tumor such as melanoma, head and neck, liver or kidney cancer. Sequencing used CD4+ or CD8+ T cells sorted from blood, obtained in a trial of the OX40 agonist ivuxolimab. CDR3 nucleotide sequence: TGTGCCAGCAGTTCAGGAGACAGGGAGGGTGCTGATTTCTTT. Translated: CASSSGDREGADFF.